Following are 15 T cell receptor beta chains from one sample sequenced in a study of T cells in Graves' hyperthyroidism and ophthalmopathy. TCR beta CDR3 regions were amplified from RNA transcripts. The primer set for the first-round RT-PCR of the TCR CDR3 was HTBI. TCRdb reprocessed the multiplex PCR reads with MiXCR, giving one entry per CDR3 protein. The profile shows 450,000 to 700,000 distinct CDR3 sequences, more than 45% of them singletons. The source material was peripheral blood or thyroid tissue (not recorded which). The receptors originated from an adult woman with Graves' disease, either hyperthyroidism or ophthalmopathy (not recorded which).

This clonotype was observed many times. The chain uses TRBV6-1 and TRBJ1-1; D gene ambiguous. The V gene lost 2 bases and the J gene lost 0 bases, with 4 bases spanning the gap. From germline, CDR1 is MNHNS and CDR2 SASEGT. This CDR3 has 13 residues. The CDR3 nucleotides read TGTGCCAGCAGTGAATGGGTGAACACTGAAGCTTTCTTT. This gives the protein CASSEWVNTEAFF.

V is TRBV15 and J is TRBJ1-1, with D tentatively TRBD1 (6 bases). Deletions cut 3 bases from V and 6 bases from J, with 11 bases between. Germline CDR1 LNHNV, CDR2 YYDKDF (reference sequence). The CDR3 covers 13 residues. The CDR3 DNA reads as TGTGCCACCAGCAGTTTCAGGGGCGCTGAAGCTTTCTTT. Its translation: CATSSFRGAEAFF.

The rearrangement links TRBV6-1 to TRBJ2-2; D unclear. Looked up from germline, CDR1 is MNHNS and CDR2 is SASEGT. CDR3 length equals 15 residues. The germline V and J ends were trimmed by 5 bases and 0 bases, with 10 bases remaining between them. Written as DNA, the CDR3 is TGTGCCAGCAGTTTCAGCGAGTCGAACACCGGGGAGCTGTTTTTT. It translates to CASSFSESNTGELFF.

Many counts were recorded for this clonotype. CDR3 bases: TGCAGCGTTGCCCAGACAGAGAACACTGAAGCTTTCTTT. As protein: CSVAQTENTEAFF. The chain recombines TRBV29-1 with TRBJ1-1; the D gene is possibly TRBD1 (5 bases). Trimming shortened V by 4 bases and J by 1 base, and 10 bases separated the two germline ends. Per germline, CDR1 SQVTM and CDR2 ANQGSEA. The CDR3 covers 13 residues.

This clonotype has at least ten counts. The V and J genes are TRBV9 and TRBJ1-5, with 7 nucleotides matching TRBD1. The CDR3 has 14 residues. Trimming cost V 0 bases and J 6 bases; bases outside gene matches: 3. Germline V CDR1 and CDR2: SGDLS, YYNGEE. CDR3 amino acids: CASSVGQGGQPQHF. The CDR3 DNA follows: TGTGCCAGCAGCGTAGGACAGGGAGGTCAGCCCCAGCATTTT. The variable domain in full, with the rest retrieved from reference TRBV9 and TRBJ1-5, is DSGVTQTPKHLITATGQRVTLRCSPRSGDLSVYWYQQSLDQGLQFLIQYYNGEERAKGNILERFSAQQFPDLHSELNLSSLELGDSALYFCASSVGQGGQPQHFGDGTRLSIL.

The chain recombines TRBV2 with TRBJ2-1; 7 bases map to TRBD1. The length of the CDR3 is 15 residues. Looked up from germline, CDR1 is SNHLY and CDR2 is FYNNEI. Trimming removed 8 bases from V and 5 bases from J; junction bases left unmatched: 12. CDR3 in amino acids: CASRRSGTENNEQFF. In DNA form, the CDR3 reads TGTGCCAGCCGCCGTTCCGGGACAGAGAACAATGAGCAGTTCTTC.

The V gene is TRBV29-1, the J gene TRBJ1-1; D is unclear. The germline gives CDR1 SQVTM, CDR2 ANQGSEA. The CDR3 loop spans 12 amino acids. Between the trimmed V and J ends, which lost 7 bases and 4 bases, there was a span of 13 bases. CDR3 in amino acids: CSAGRWGTEAFF. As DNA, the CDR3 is TGCAGCGCTGGACGATGGGGCACTGAAGCTTTCTTT.

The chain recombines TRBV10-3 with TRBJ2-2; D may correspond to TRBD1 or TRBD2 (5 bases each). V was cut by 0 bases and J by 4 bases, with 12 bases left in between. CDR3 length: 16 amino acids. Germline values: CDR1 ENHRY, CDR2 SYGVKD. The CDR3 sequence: CAISESEGNPTGELFF. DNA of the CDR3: TGTGCCATCAGTGAGTCCGAGGGGAACCCCACCGGGGAGCTGTTTTTT.

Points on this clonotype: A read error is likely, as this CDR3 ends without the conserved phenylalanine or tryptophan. The CDR3 bases are TGTGCCATCAGCGGGCAGGGCTTTGATCAGCCCCAGCATCTT. Amino acid sequence: CAISGQGFDQPQHL. The chain links TRBV10-3 to TRBJ1-5; weak D call: TRBD1 (5 bases). The CDR3 extends over 14 amino acids. V lost 6 bases and J 5 bases, leaving 14 bases between the germline ends. Germline V gene data show CDR1 as ENHRY and CDR2 as SYGVKD.

The CDR3 DNA sequence: TGCAGCGTTTTCAGGGTGAGGGAAGCTTTCTTT. It yields the protein CSVFRVREAFF. This sequence joins TRBV29-1 and TRBJ1-1; D is perhaps TRBD1 (5 bases). This CDR3 contains 11 residues. Germline values: CDR1 SQVTM, CDR2 ANQGSEA. V dropped 5 bases and J dropped 8 bases, with 12 bases sitting between them.

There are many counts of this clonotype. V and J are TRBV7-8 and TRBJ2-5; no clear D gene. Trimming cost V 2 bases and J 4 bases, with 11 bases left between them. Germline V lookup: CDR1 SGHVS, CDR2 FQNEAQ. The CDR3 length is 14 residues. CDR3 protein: CASSLYSRSETQYF. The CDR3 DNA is TGTGCCAGCAGCTTATATAGTAGGTCAGAGACCCAGTACTTC.

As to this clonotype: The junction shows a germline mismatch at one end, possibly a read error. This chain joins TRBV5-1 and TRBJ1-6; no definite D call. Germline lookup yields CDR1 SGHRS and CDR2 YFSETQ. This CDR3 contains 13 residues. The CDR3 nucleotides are TGCGCCAGCAGCTTGGACTATGATTCACCCCTCCACTTT. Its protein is CASSLDYDSPLHF.

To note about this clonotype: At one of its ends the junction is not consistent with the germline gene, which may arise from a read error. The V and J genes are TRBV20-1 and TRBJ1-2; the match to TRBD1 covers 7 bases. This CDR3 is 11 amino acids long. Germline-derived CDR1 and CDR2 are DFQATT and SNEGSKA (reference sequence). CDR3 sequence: CSAREAGQLSF. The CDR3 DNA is TGCAGTGCTAGGGAAGCGGGACAGCTATCCTTC.

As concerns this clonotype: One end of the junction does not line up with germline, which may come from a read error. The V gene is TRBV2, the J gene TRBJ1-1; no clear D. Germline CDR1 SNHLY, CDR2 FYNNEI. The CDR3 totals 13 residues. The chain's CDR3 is CASRLDKRTEAFF. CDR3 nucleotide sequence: TGTGCCAGCAGACTCGACAAGAGGACTGAGGCTTTCTTT.

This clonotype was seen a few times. CDR3 nucleotide sequence: TGTGCCAGCAGCGCCACAGGGGGAGAGACCCAGTACTTC. This sequence encodes CASSATGGETQYF. This sequence joins TRBV7-2 and TRBJ2-5, with 8 bases fitting TRBD1. The CDR3 covers 13 residues. V lost 5 bases and J lost 4; bases outside the gene matches: 3. CDR1 is SGHTA and CDR2 is FQGNSA in the germline V gene.